Described below is a single TCR beta chain sequence and its context. This entry is derived from a study of blood T cell repertoires in COVID-19. Study context: T cells, B-cell-depleted T cells, or PBMCs provided the cDNA or gDNA that served as material.

Authors' methods: Quantification of nucleated cells was approximated via reference gene primer amplification. Only in-frame clones appear in the TCRdb table, and some are missing; sequencing was by immunoSEQ multiplex PCR. The DNA was the basis for D and trimming; V, J and clone size are from that table. The sample lists 200,000 or so clones; 84% were seen once. The CDR3 has 14 amino acids. V was pared by 3 bases and J by 4 bases, with 4 bases of the junction left unmatched. CDR1 SGDLS and CDR2 YYNGEE come from the germline V gene. The source is a woman of 80 years or more with COVID-19, enrolled during active disease. This sequence joins TRBV9 and TRBJ1-3, with 7 nucleotides matching TRBD1. The sequenced sample consisted of peripheral blood. Here the CDR3 DNA reads TGTGCCAGCAGCGCCGACAGGGTAGGAAACACCATATATTTT. Its translation: CASSADRVGNTIYF.